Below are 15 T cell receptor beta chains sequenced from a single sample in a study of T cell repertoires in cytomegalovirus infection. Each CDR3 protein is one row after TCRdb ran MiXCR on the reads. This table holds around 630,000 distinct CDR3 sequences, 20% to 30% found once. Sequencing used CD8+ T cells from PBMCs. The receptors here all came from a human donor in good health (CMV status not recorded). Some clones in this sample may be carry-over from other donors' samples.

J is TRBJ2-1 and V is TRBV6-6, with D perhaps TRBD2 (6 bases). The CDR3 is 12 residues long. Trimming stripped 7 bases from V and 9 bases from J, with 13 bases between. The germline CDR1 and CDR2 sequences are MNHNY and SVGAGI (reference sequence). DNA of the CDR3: TGTGCCAGCAAGACTAGACAGAGTGAGCAGTTCTTC. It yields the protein CASKTRQSEQFF.

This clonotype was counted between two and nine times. CDR3 bases: TGTGCCAGCAGTTACTCGAAAGAAAGCGTGGTTTGGTCCGGGGAGCTGTTTTTT. Residues: CASSYSKESVVWSGELFF. J is TRBJ2-2 and V is TRBV6-6; D uncertain. Germline CDR1 and CDR2: MNHNY and SVGAGI (reference sequence). The CDR3 contains 18 residues. The ends were cut back, 0 bases at V and 6 bases at J, with 20 bases in the middle.

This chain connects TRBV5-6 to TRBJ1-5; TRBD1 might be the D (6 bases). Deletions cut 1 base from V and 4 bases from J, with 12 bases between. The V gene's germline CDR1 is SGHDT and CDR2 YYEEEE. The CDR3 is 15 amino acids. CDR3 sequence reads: CASSLRDRKNQPQHF. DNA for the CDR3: TGTGCCAGCAGCTTGCGCGACAGGAAGAATCAGCCCCAGCATTTT.

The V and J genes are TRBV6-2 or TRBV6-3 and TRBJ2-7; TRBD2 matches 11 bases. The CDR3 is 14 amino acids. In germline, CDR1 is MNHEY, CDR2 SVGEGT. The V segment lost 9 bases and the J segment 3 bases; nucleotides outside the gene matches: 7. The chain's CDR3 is CASQLAGDLYEQYV. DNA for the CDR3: TGTGCCAGTCAACTAGCGGGGGACCTCTACGAGCAGTACGTC.

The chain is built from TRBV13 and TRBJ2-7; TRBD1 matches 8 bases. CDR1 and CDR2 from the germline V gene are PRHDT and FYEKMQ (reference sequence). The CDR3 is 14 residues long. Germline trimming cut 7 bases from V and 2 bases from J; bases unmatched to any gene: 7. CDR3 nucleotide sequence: TGTGCCAGCACCACCTGGGGACAGGCCTACGAGCAGTACTTC. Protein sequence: CASTTWGQAYEQYF.

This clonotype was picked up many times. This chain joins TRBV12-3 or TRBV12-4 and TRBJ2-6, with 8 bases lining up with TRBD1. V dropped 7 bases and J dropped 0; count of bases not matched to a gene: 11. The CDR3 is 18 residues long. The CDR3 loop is CASTDRPGGRSGANVLTF. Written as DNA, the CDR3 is TGTGCCAGCACCGACCGGCCAGGGGGCCGCTCTGGGGCCAACGTCCTGACTTTC.

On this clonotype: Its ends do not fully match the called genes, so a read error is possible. The chain's CDR3 is CATVVLGAF. The DNA of the CDR3 is TGTGCCACCGTCGTTCTAGGGGCGTTT. The rearrangement joins TRBV12-3 or TRBV12-4 to TRBJ1-1, with a weak D call TRBD1 (5 bases). The CDR3 runs 9 residues.

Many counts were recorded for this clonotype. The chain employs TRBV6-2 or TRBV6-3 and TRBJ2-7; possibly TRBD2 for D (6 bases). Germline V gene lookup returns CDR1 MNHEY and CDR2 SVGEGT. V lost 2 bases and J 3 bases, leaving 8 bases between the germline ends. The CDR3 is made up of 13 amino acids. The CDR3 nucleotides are TGTGCCAGCAGTTACGGGACTGACTACGAGCAGTACTTC. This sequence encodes CASSYGTDYEQYF.

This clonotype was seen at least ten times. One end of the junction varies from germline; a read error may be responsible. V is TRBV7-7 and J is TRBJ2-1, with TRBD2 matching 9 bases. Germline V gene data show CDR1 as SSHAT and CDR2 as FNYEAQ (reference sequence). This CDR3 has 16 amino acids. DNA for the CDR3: TGTGCTAGCAGCCCAGCGCGCGGGGGGGCCTACAATGAGCAGTTCTTC. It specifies CASSPARGGAYNEQFF.

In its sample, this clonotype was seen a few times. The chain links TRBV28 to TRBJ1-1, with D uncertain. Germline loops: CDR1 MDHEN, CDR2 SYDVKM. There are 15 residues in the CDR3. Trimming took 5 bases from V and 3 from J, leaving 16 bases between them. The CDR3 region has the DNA TGTGCCAGCAGTCCCCCAAGCTTCTTGGACACTGAAGCTTTCTTT. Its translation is CASSPPSFLDTEAFF.

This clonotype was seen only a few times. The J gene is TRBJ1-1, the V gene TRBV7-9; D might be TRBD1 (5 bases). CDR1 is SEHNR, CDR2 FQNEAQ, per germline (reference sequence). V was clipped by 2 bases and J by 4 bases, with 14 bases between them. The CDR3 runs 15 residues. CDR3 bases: TGTGCCAGCAGCTTAAGGGACGGGGGTGGCACTGAAGCTTTCTTT. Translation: CASSLRDGGGTEAFF.

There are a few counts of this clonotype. CDR3 amino acids: CASSLGADHREKLFF. CDR3 DNA sequence: TGTGCCAGCAGCTTAGGGGCGGACCATAGGGAAAAACTGTTTTTT. The rearrangement uses TRBV7-9 and TRBJ1-4; D is undetermined. V was shortened by 1 base and J by 8 bases, with 14 bases between the two germline ends. Germline V gives CDR1 SEHNR, CDR2 FQNEAQ (reference sequence). CDR3 size: 15 residues.

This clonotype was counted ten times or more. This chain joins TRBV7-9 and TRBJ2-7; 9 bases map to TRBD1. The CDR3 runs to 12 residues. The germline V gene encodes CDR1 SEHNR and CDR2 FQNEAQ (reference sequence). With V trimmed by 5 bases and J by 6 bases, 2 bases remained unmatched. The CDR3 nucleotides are TGTGCCAGCAGCAAGGACAGGGGCGAGCAGTACTTC. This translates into CASSKDRGEQYF.

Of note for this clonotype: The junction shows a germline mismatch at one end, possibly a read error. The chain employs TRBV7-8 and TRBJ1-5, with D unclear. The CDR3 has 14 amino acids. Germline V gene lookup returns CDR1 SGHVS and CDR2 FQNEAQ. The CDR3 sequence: CASGLEGSNQPQHF. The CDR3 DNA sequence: TGCGCCAGCGGCTTAGAAGGGAGCAATCAGCCCCAGCATTTT.

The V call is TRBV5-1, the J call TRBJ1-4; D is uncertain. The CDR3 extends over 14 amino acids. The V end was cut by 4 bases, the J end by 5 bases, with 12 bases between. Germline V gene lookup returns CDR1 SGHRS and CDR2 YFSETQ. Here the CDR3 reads CASSPRLRNEKLFF. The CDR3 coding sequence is TGCGCCAGCAGCCCTCGACTGAGGAATGAAAAACTGTTTTTT. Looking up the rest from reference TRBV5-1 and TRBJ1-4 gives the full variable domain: KAGVTQTPRYLIKTRGQQVTLSCSPISGHRSVSWYQQTPGQGLQFLFEYFSETQRNKGNFPGRFSGRQFSNSRSEMNVSTLELGDSALYLCASSPRLRNEKLFFGSGTQLSVL.